The following is a TCR beta chain sequence with its context. Repertoires were generated with immunoSEQ multiplex PCR, while TCRdb's copy carries only in-frame clones and drops some. In the table there are about 130,000 clones, around nine tenths of which are singletons. This sample is part of a study of control samples from healthy donors and cancer patients. V shed 0 bases and J shed 3 bases, with 9 bases lying between them. Germline V gene sequence: CDR1 MNHEY, CDR2 SVGAGI. The CDR3 loop spans 15 amino acids. The gene calls are TRBV6-5 and TRBJ2-1; D gene ambiguous. Sequences were obtained from PBMCs. This clonotype originated in a man in his fifties with head and neck cancer. This CDR3 is CASSYSVGHYNEQFF. CDR3 sequence (DNA): TGTGCCAGCAGTTACTCGGTCGGGCACTACAATGAGCAGTTCTTC.